Shown below are 26 T cell receptor beta chains from a single sample sequenced in a study of vaccination and CD4 T cells after COVID-19. TCRdb passed the PCR reads through MiXCR, listing each CDR3 protein once. The table has around 19,000 distinct CDR3 sequences, about 59% seen once. The material was CD4+ T cells from blood, obtained before SARS-CoV-2 vaccination. All receptors come from a human donor who had recovered from COVID-19.

The V call is TRBV6-5, the J call TRBJ1-2, with 8 bases identical to TRBD1. V was clipped by 3 bases and J by 8 bases; unmatched bases: 11. The CDR3 length is 15 residues. CDR1 MNHEY and CDR2 SVGAGI come from the germline V gene. DNA for the CDR3: TGTGCCAGCAGTTATTTCGCAGGGGGCGCGGGGGGCTACACCTTC. This sequence encodes CASSYFAGGAGGYTF.

The chain links TRBV9 to TRBJ2-5; D uncertain. V was pared by 0 bases and J by 1 base, with 7 bases between. CDR3 size: 14 residues. Germline V gene data show CDR1 as SGDLS and CDR2 as YYNGEE. Here the CDR3 reads CASSVGASQETQYF. CDR3 bases: TGTGCCAGCAGCGTAGGGGCCAGCCAAGAGACCCAGTACTTC.

V usage is TRBV25-1 and J usage is TRBJ2-7; 10 bases line up with TRBD1. The V and J ends lost 4 bases and 7 bases, in that order; junction bases with no gene match: 10. This CDR3 comprises 15 residues. CDR1 MGHDK and CDR2 SYGVNS come from the germline V gene. CDR3 sequence reads: CASSAPGQGLGEQYF. The CDR3 DNA sequence: TGTGCCAGCAGTGCACCGGGACAGGGGCTAGGGGAGCAGTACTTC.

The chain combines TRBV7-3 with TRBJ2-1; 10 positions agree with TRBD2. From germline, CDR1 is SGHTA and CDR2 FQGTGA. The J segment lost 7 bases and the V segment lost 5 bases, leaving 14 bases of the junction unmatched. The CDR3 covers 17 residues. CDR3 region: CASSPRGSGRTINEQFF. The CDR3 DNA is TGTGCCAGCAGCCCCCGGGGTAGCGGGAGGACTATAAATGAGCAGTTCTTC.

The table lists this clonotype with a count of one. The chain links TRBV20-1 to TRBJ2-2; maybe TRBD1 (6 bases). Germline CDR1 is DFQATT and CDR2 is SNEGSKA (reference sequence). The CDR3 runs to 15 residues. Trimming left V 5 bases short and J 4 bases short, with 17 bases between. Here the CDR3 DNA reads TGCAGTGCTTTACAGGGTCCAGTGTTCACCGGGGAGCTGTTTTTT. Amino acids: CSALQGPVFTGELFF.

V is TRBV20-1 and J is TRBJ2-2; 7 positions match TRBD1. The ends lost 5 bases at V and 5 bases at J; junction bases unmatched: 8. The V gene's germline CDR1 is DFQATT and CDR2 SNEGSKA (reference sequence). The CDR3 covers 14 residues. Written as DNA, the CDR3 is TGCAGTGCTCGGAACGCACAGGGGACCGGGGAGCTGTTTTTT. Its translation: CSARNAQGTGELFF.

The V and J genes are TRBV20-1 and TRBJ1-2; D gene ambiguous. Germline V gives CDR1 DFQATT, CDR2 SNEGSKA (reference sequence). This CDR3 has 13 residues. V was clipped by 2 bases and J by 2 bases, with 9 bases between them. CDR3 in DNA: TGCAGTGCTAGACGGGGAGGAAACTATGGCTACACCTTC. It translates to CSARRGGNYGYTF.

The V and J genes are TRBV2 and TRBJ1-6; no reliable D call. The V and J ends lost 7 bases and 0 bases respectively, with 7 bases between them. CDR3 length: 14 amino acids. Germline CDR1 and CDR2: SNHLY and FYNNEI. CDR3: CASTQSSYNSPLHF. CDR3 nucleotide sequence: TGTGCCAGCACGCAAAGCTCCTATAATTCACCCCTCCACTTT.

This clonotype occurred once. The chain links TRBV10-3 to TRBJ2-7; the D is unclear. The V and J ends lost 0 bases and 4 bases respectively, with 7 bases between them. Germline CDR1 is ENHRY and CDR2 is SYGVKD. The length of the CDR3 is 13 residues. CDR3 bases: TGTGCCATCAGTGAGTCCCGACGGTACGAGCAGTACTTC. It is translated as CAISESRRYEQYF.

The chain carries TRBV30 and TRBJ2-5; 12 nucleotides line up with TRBD2. CDR1 is GTSNPN, CDR2 SVGIG, per germline (reference sequence). Trimming removed 5 bases from V and 3 bases from J; junction bases left unmatched: 1. The CDR3 length is 13 residues. This chain's CDR3 is CAWASGREETQYF. CDR3 DNA sequence: TGTGCCTGGGCTAGCGGGAGGGAAGAGACCCAGTACTTC.

This chain connects TRBV9 to TRBJ1-6; 9 positions agree with TRBD1. Unmatched junction bases numbered 3, after V lost 2 bases and J lost 9 bases. CDR3 length: 14 residues. CDR1 and CDR2 (germline): SGDLS, YYNGEE. CDR3 sequence: CASSVTGGVSPLHF. CDR3 sequence (DNA): TGTGCCAGCAGCGTGACAGGGGGAGTTTCACCCCTCCACTTT.

The gene calls are TRBV11-2 and TRBJ1-2; unclear D gene. The CDR3 sequence is 11 residues long. Germline V gene data show CDR1 as SGHAT and CDR2 as FQNNGV. The V gene lost 4 bases and the J gene lost 12 bases, with 12 bases spanning the gap. The CDR3 protein is CASSSDGKHTF. CDR3 DNA sequence: TGTGCCAGCAGCTCGGACGGAAAACACACCTTC.

This clonotype was counted once. This chain uses TRBV10-1 with TRBJ2-7; perhaps TRBD2 as D (6 bases). Germline V lookup: CDR1 WNHNN, CDR2 SYGVQD (reference sequence). The CDR3 covers 14 residues. Trimming took 2 bases from V and 4 from J, leaving 12 bases between them. CDR3 protein: CASSEASAAYEQYF. The DNA for the CDR3 is TGCGCCAGCAGTGAGGCTAGCGCTGCGTACGAGCAGTACTTC.

The genes are TRBV27 and TRBJ2-5, with 9 positions matching TRBD1. There are 14 residues in the CDR3. The V gene end was trimmed by 7 bases and the J gene end by 5 bases; junction bases not matched to a gene: 8. Germline assignment: CDR1 MNHEY and CDR2 SMNVEV (reference sequence). CDR3 region: CASKPGQGVETQYF. CDR3 DNA sequence: TGTGCCAGCAAACCGGGACAGGGTGTGGAGACCCAGTACTTC.

The chain employs TRBV5-6 and TRBJ2-7, with 10 bases lining up with TRBD2. Germline loops: CDR1 SGHDT, CDR2 YYEEEE. With 0 bases clipped from V and 2 bases from J, the junction kept 11 bases outside the gene matches. CDR3 length equals 18 residues. The CDR3, as DNA: TGTGCCAGCAGCTTGGGGGGCCTAGCGGGAGTATCAACCTACGAGCAGTACTTC. Translation: CASSLGGLAGVSTYEQYF.

This clonotype appeared a few times. The chain recombines TRBV7-2 with TRBJ1-5, with TRBD1 as a possible D gene (5 bases). Trimming took 3 bases from V and 0 from J, leaving 27 bases between them. Germline CDR1 is SGHTA and CDR2 is FQGNSA. The CDR3 is 21 residues long. DNA of the CDR3: TGTGCCAGCAGCTTGGCCGCGGATAAGGGGCGAATGGTGGATAGCAATCAGCCCCAGCATTTT. Its protein is CASSLAADKGRMVDSNQPQHF.

The gene calls are TRBV20-1 and TRBJ1-2; possible D gene TRBD1, 6 bases. CDR3 length: 13 amino acids. Germline values: CDR1 DFQATT, CDR2 SNEGSKA (reference sequence). V dropped 5 bases and J dropped 0 bases, with 10 bases sitting between them. The CDR3 here is CSASDSANYGYTF. DNA for the CDR3: TGCAGTGCTTCGGACAGCGCTAACTATGGCTACACCTTC.

The gene calls are TRBV19 and TRBJ1-1; D unresolved. Trimming removed 3 bases at V and 4 bases at J, with 9 bases between. The CDR3 is made up of 13 amino acids. The germline gives CDR1 LNHDA, CDR2 SQIVND (reference sequence). The CDR3 reads CASSMGSSTEAFF. The CDR3 DNA follows: TGTGCCAGTAGTATGGGGAGTTCCACTGAAGCTTTCTTT.

To note about this clonotype: Relative to the germline gene, one junction end is altered; a read error may explain this. For the CDR3, the DNA is TGCAGTGCCAGAGACACGACGACCTACGAGCAGTACTTC. Its protein is CSARDTTTYEQYF. This sequence joins TRBV20-1 and TRBJ2-7; D is unresolved. From germline, CDR1 is DFQATT and CDR2 SNEGSKA (reference sequence). CDR3 length equals 13 residues.

This chain joins TRBV7-2 and TRBJ2-2; D is possibly TRBD1 (6 bases). Germline assignment: CDR1 SGHTA and CDR2 FQGNSA. The CDR3 is 17 residues long. Between the trimmed V and J ends, which lost 5 bases and 0 bases, there was a span of 16 bases. CDR3 sequence: CASSPPRQAANTGELFF. The CDR3, as DNA: TGTGCCAGCAGCCCCCCCCGACAGGCCGCGAACACCGGGGAGCTGTTTTTT.

This sequence joins TRBV6-2 or TRBV6-3 and TRBJ2-1; TRBD2 aligns across 7 bases. This CDR3 has 14 amino acids. Germline V gives CDR1 MNHEY, CDR2 SVGEGT. Unmatched junction bases numbered 7, after V lost 4 bases and J lost 7 bases. The CDR3 loop reads CASSSPGGDNEQFF. CDR3 sequence (DNA): TGTGCCAGCAGTTCCCCGGGAGGAGATAATGAGCAGTTCTTC.

V is TRBV27 and J is TRBJ2-5; no clear D gene. The V end lost 10 bases, the J end lost 3 bases, and 6 bases lay between the germline ends. The germline CDR1 and CDR2 sequences are MNHEY and SMNVEV (reference sequence). The CDR3 consists of 10 residues. For the CDR3, the DNA is TGTGCCACCAGGAAAGAGACCCAGTACTTC. Its translation is CATRKETQYF.

J is TRBJ2-7 and V is TRBV6-2 or TRBV6-3, with D possibly matching TRBD1 (6 bases). Germline V CDR1 and CDR2: MNHEY, SVGEGT. This CDR3 spans 13 amino acids. Trimming left V 1 base short and J 3 bases short, with 7 bases between. CDR3 protein: CASSYWTVYEQYF. CDR3 sequence (DNA): TGTGCCAGCAGTTACTGGACAGTCTACGAGCAGTACTTC.

The rearrangement uses TRBV20-1 and TRBJ1-4; 7 bases are shared with TRBD1. The ends lost 2 bases at V and 7 bases at J; junction bases unmatched: 10. Germline V gives CDR1 DFQATT, CDR2 SNEGSKA (reference sequence). This CDR3 has 15 residues. CDR3 in DNA: TGCAGTGCTAGACGGCATCGGGACAGCGGTGAAAAACTGTTTTTT. This sequence encodes CSARRHRDSGEKLFF.

The rearrangement uses TRBV10-3 and TRBJ2-7; weak D call: TRBD2 (6 bases). Germline V gene data show CDR1 as ENHRY and CDR2 as SYGVKD. V was cut by 4 bases and J by 3 bases, with 16 bases left in between. CDR3 length: 15 amino acids. CDR3 in amino acids: CAISGTARGLYEQYF. CDR3 sequence (DNA): TGTGCCATCAGTGGGACGGCGAGGGGACTCTACGAGCAGTACTTC.

The CDR3 here is CASSRQRGYEQYF. The CDR3 DNA follows: TGTGCCAGCAGCCGTCAGCGGGGCTACGAGCAGTACTTC. The rearrangement links TRBV11-1 to TRBJ2-7; 7 bases are a match to TRBD2. J gave up 3 bases and V 5 bases, and 4 bases lay outside the gene matches. This CDR3 is built from 13 residues. Germline CDR1 SGHAT, CDR2 FQDESV (reference sequence).